Listed below are T cell receptor beta chains from one sample, sequenced in a study of cytomegalovirus exposure and HLA in healthy donors. Profiled with immunoSEQ multiplex PCR; TCRdb holds only in-frame clones, not every one. The data hold about 210,000 clones, with about 90% observed a single time. Sequencing was performed on PBMCs. All receptors derive from a boy aged 2-9 years in good health and CMV-seronegative. CDR3s include the opening cysteine and the closing phenylalanine or tryptophan. Fields, in order: J gene, D gene, clone size, V gene, CDR3 protein, CDR3 DNA. D genes are given only for firm matches. Some rows have no size entry. The others give once, few or many, or a class for an expanded clone.

J: TRBJ1-2
D: -
size: once
V: TRBV19
CDR3: CASSPGVGYYGYTF
DNA: TGTGCCAGTTCTCCGGGGGTGGGATACTATGGCTACACCTTC

J: TRBJ2-1
D: -
size: -
V: TRBV2
CDR3: CASSYSGATYNEQFF
DNA: TGTGCCAGCAGTTACAGCGGTGCCACCTACAATGAGCAGTTCTTC

J: TRBJ1-4
D: -
size: -
V: TRBV27
CDR3: CASSPPGAYEKLFF
DNA: TGTGCCAGCAGCCCCCCAGGGGCGTATGAAAAACTGTTTTTT

J: TRBJ2-2
D: TRBD2
size: -
V: TRBV25-1
CDR3: CASSEVAGANTGELFF
DNA: TGTGCCAGCAGTGAGGTAGCGGGGGCGAACACCGGGGAGCTGTTTTTT

J: TRBJ1-4
D: TRBD1
size: -
V: TRBV5-1
CDR3: CASSKGQGGANEKLFF
DNA: TGCGCCAGCAGCAAGGGACAGGGTGGTGCTAATGAAAAACTGTTTTTT

J: TRBJ1-5
D: -
size: -
V: TRBV27
CDR3: CASSLSGVRPQHF
DNA: TGTGCCAGCAGTTTATCAGGGGTACGGCCCCAGCATTTT

J: TRBJ2-7
D: -
size: -
V: TRBV19
CDR3: CASSIDAGSQYEQYF
DNA: TGTGCCAGTAGTATAGATGCGGGATCCCAATACGAGCAGTACTTC

J: TRBJ2-1
D: TRBD1
size: -
V: TRBV5-4
CDR3: CASISGRDRRYNEQFF
DNA: TGTGCCAGCATCTCCGGCCGGGACAGACGATACAATGAGCAGTTCTTC

J: TRBJ2-2
D: -
size: -
V: TRBV28
CDR3: CASSLGQKTGELFF
DNA: TGTGCCAGCAGTCTCGGACAAAAGACCGGGGAGCTGTTTTTT

J: TRBJ2-2
D: -
size: -
V: TRBV7-8
CDR3: CASSLALRETGELFF
DNA: TGTGCCAGCAGCTTAGCTCTCAGGGAAACCGGGGAGCTGTTTTTT

J: TRBJ2-7
D: TRBD1
size: -
V: TRBV30
CDR3: CAWNAGTGTYEQYF
DNA: TGTGCCTGGAATGCTGGGACAGGGACCTACGAGCAGTACTTC

J: TRBJ2-1
D: TRBD2
size: -
V: TRBV9
CDR3: CASSVGGSGLADKYNEQFF
DNA: TGTGCCAGCAGCGTAGGTGGGTCGGGACTAGCTGATAAATACAATGAGCAGTTCTTC

J: TRBJ2-3
D: -
size: -
V: TRBV7-9
CDR3: CASGTSVGTTQYF
DNA: TGTGCCAGCGGGACTTCTGTCGGGACTACGCAGTATTTT

J: TRBJ1-2
D: -
size: -
V: TRBV21-1
CDR3: CATKAGRGYTF
DNA: TGTGCCACCAAGGCGGGACGAGGCTACACCTTC

J: TRBJ1-5
D: -
size: -
V: TRBV27
CDR3: CASRGSRTAGPNQPQHF
DNA: TGTGCCAGCAGGGGGAGTAGGACAGCAGGGCCAAATCAGCCCCAGCATTTT

J: TRBJ2-2
D: -
size: -
V: TRBV7-9
CDR3: CASSLALPNTGVVTGELFF
DNA: TGTGCCAGCAGCTTAGCCCTTCCTAATACGGGGGTCGTCACCGGGGAGCTGTTTTTT

J: TRBJ2-2
D: TRBD2
size: once
V: TRBV6-5
CDR3: CASSWSGRNTGELFF
DNA: TGTGCCAGCAGTTGGAGCGGGAGGAACACCGGGGAGCTGTTTTTT

J: TRBJ2-5
D: TRBD1
size: -
V: TRBV4-1
CDR3: CASSQDRDSQETQYF
DNA: TGCGCCAGCAGCCAAGATAGGGACAGCCAAGAGACCCAGTACTTC

J: TRBJ2-1
D: -
size: -
V: TRBV15
CDR3: CATSRDLNEQFF
DNA: TGTGCCACCAGCAGAGATCTCAATGAGCAGTTCTTC

J: TRBJ1-2
D: TRBD1
size: -
V: TRBV5-8
CDR3: CASSLEDRGGLYGYTF
DNA: TGTGCCAGCAGCTTGGAGGACAGGGGAGGGCTCTATGGCTACACCTTC

J: TRBJ1-2
D: TRBD1
size: once
V: TRBV7-3
CDR3: CASSPNVLDGTDDYGYTF
DNA: TGTGCCAGCAGCCCAAACGTGCTGGACGGGACAGATGATTATGGCTACACCTTC

J: TRBJ2-1
D: TRBD2
size: -
V: TRBV7-3
CDR3: CASSSAGTTNEQFF
DNA: TGTGCCAGCAGCTCCGCCGGGACTACGAATGAGCAGTTCTTC

J: TRBJ1-2
D: TRBD1
size: -
V: TRBV28
CDR3: CASSPEDRVRGGYTF
DNA: TGTGCCAGCAGTCCTGAAGACAGGGTTCGGGGGGGCTACACCTTC

J: TRBJ1-1
D: -
size: -
V: TRBV7-9
CDR3: CASSFTTSTEAFF
DNA: TGTGCCAGCAGCTTCACTACTTCCACTGAAGCTTTCTTT